A single sample is the source of the 6 T cell receptor beta chains below, sequenced in a study of low-dose radiotherapy and immunotherapy resistance in tumors (dated by TCRdb to the early 2020s). Sequencing was carried out with an Illumina HiSeq 2500. To make first-strand cDNA, Superscript III was used along with a set of TRAV- and TRBV-specific primers so that both the TCRalpha and TCRbeta chains were covered. TCRs were amplified for about 20 PCR cycles with Phusion, using a constant-region primer paired with the adapter attached to the V primers. TCRdb applied fastp at Q25 and MiXCR to the public reads, then kept only in-frame beta chains. Entries are consolidated by CDR3 protein sequence, retaining the most common genes and DNA. The sample profile shows tens of thousands of distinct CDR3 sequences; around 17% of them were found once. About 2.5% of the sample belongs to the ten largest clones.

The time point label, read with the paper, signifies: before trial treatment. The material was PBMCs, obtained before treatment. The receptors originated from a male donor with prostate cancer.

This clonotype was recorded many times. The rearrangement links TRBV5-6 to TRBJ1-4, with TRBD1 as a possible D gene (5 bases). Looked up from germline, CDR1 is SGHDT and CDR2 is YYEEEE. Trimming removed 4 bases at V and 7 bases at J, with 17 bases between. There are 15 residues in the CDR3. This chain's CDR3 is CASSLTVFEGEKLFF. CDR3 nucleotides: TGTGCCAGCAGCCTGACAGTCTTTGAGGGTGAAAAACTGTTTTTT.

This clonotype came up many times. In DNA form, the CDR3 reads TGTGCCAGTAGAGTTGGACAGGCGGCAACTAATGAAAAACTGTTTTTT. Its translation: CASRVGQAATNEKLFF. The genes are TRBV19 and TRBJ1-4; 7 positions match TRBD1. J gave up 0 bases and V 6 bases, and 7 bases lay outside the gene matches. This CDR3 comprises 16 residues. Per germline, CDR1 LNHDA and CDR2 SQIVND (reference sequence).

This clonotype was detected ten times or more. At one boundary the junction diverges from the germline segment, which might be a read error. The chain uses TRBV5-1 and TRBJ2-2, with TRBD1 matching over 8 bases. Per the germline V gene, CDR1 is SGHRS and CDR2 is YFSETQ. The length of the CDR3 is 15 residues. CDR3 DNA: TGTGCCAGCAGCCTCTCAGGGGGCTACACCGGGGAGCTGTTTTTT. Its protein is CASSLSGGYTGELFF.

In its sample, this clonotype was seen many times. The chain carries TRBV3-1 and TRBJ2-1, with 9 nucleotides matching TRBD2. After removal of 4 bases from V and 3 bases from J, the junction contained 7 bases not matched to a gene. This CDR3 has 16 amino acids. CDR1 and CDR2 from the germline V gene are LGHDT and YNNKEL (reference sequence). The CDR3 is CASSPLSGGFYNEQFF. The CDR3 region has the DNA TGTGCCAGCAGCCCTTTAAGCGGGGGGTTCTACAATGAGCAGTTCTTC.

This clonotype was recorded many times. J is TRBJ2-7 and V is TRBV4-2, with 8 bases aligning to TRBD2. This CDR3 comprises 15 residues. Losses at the gene ends were 1 base for V and 4 bases for J; bases not matched to a gene: 6. CDR1 and CDR2 from the germline V gene are LGHNA and YNFKEQ. As DNA, the CDR3 is TGTGCCAGCAGCCAAGTTATTAGCGGGGCTTACGAGCAGTACTTC. Its translation is CASSQVISGAYEQYF.

This clonotype was counted ten times or more. The chain couples TRBV7-9 to TRBJ1-3; possibly TRBD1 for D (6 bases). Trimming took 5 bases from V and 0 from J, leaving 26 bases between them. CDR3 length: 20 residues. Per germline, CDR1 SEHNR and CDR2 FQNEAQ (reference sequence). The CDR3 DNA sequence: TGTGCCAGCAGCGACCCTTACTTCCCGACAGGATCCGACTCTGGAAACACCATATATTTT. The encoded protein is CASSDPYFPTGSDSGNTIYF.